This T cell receptor beta chain was identified in a study of shared clonotypes between healthy human individuals. Produced via immunoSEQ multiplex PCR; TCRdb's table is partial and in-frame only. The profile shows under 2,500,000 clones, 95% of them singletons. This clone was counted a single time. Deletions cut 0 bases from V and 9 bases from J, with 15 bases between. The CDR3 consists of 15 residues. Germline V gives CDR1 KGHSH, CDR2 LQKENI. This TCR came from a man between 18 and 35 years old in good health. Material for sequencing was naive CD4+ T cells sorted from blood. Sample subset: CD45RA+ positively selected. The rearrangement links TRBV18 to TRBJ2-1; perhaps D is TRBD1 or TRBD2 (5 bases each). CDR3 nucleotide sequence: TGTGCCAGCTCACCACCCGGGACGAGGTCTACTGAGCAGTTCTTC. Translated, it gives CASSPPGTRSTEQFF.